Sequencing of this T cell receptor beta chain was carried out in a study of metastatic and nonmetastatic thyroid tumors. Whole-study context: Repertoires from blood and tumor or nodule tissue of malignant and benign thyroid patients were compared. Study-wide points: The study reportedly found significantly higher TCR beta diversity in malignant thyroid tumors than benign nodules, in blood and tumor.

This clone was observed a few times. What it binds is unknown. At one of its ends the junction is not consistent with the germline gene, which may arise from a read error. Source study methods: A distant-metastasis classifier for papillary thyroid cancer was built using CDR3 differences across clinicopathological groups. With MiXCR, TCRdb reprocessed the PCR reads. What appears here as the V and J calls and clone size reflects TCRdb's work, not the paper's. The sample records about 40,000 clones, about 10% being singletons. Until they underwent thyroid surgery, no patient had received any treatment. Germline values: CDR1 LNHDA, CDR2 SQIVND (reference sequence). This CDR3 contains 15 residues.

This TCR was sampled from a female donor with papillary thyroid cancer or a benign thyroid nodule (not recorded which). Some clones in this sample may be carry-over from other donors' samples. Sequencing used blood. The chain joins TRBV19 to TRBJ1-5, with D uncertain. Here the CDR3 reads CASSEKVLSNQPKHF. CDR3 coding DNA: TGTGCCAGTAGCGAAAAGGTCCTTAGCAATCAGCCCAAGCATTTT. The complete variable domain, with remaining parts taken from reference TRBV19 and TRBJ1-5, reads DGGITQSPKYLFRKEGQNVTLSCEQNLNHDAMYWYRQDPGQGLRLIYYSQIVNDFQKGDIAEGYSVSREKKESFPLTVTSAQKNPTAFYLCASSEKVLSNQPKHFGDGTRLSIL.